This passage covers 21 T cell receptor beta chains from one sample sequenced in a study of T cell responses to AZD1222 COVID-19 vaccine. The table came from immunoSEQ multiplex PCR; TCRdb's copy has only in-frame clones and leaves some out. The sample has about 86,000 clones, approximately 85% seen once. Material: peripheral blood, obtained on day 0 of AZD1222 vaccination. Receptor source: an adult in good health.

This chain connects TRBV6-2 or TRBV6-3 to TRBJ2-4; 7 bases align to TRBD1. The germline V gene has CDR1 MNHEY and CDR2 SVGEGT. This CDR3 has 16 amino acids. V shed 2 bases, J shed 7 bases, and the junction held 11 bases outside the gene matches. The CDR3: CASSYRYKTGQNIQYF. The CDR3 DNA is TGTGCCAGCAGTTACCGTTACAAGACAGGGCAGAACATTCAGTACTTC.

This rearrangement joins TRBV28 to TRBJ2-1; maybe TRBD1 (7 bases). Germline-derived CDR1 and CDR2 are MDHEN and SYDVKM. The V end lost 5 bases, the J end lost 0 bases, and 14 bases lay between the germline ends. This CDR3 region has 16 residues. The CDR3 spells CASSPPGGSSYNEQFF. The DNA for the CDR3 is TGTGCCAGCAGTCCCCCAGGGGGGAGCTCCTACAATGAGCAGTTCTTC.

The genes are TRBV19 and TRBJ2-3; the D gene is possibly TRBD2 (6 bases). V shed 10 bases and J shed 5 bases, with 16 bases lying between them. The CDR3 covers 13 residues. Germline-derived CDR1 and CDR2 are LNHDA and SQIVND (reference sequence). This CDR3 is CATNGRGGDTQYF. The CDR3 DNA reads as TGTGCCACCAACGGAAGGGGAGGAGATACGCAGTATTTT. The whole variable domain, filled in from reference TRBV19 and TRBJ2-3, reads DGGITQSPKYLFRKEGQNVTLSCEQNLNHDAMYWYRQDPGQGLRLIYYSQIVNDFQKGDIAEGYSVSREKKESFPLTVTSAQKNPTAFYLCATNGRGGDTQYFGPGTRLTVL.

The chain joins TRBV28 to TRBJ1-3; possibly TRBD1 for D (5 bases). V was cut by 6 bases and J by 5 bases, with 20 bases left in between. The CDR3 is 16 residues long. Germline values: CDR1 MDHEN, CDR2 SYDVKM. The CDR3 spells CASSGKSGTFRNTIYF. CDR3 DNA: TGTGCCAGCAGCGGAAAATCCGGGACCTTCCGAAACACCATATATTTT.

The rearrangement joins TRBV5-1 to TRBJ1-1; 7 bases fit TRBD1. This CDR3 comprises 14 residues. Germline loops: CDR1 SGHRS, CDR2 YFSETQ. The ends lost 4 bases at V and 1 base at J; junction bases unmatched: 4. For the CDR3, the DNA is TGCGCCAGCAGCGGGACAGTGGGGAACACTGAAGCTTTCTTT. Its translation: CASSGTVGNTEAFF.

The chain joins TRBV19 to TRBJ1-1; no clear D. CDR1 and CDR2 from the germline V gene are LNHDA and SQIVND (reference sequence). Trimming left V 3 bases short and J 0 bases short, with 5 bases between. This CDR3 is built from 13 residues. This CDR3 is CASSITVNTEAFF. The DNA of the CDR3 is TGTGCCAGTAGTATCACAGTGAACACTGAAGCTTTCTTT.

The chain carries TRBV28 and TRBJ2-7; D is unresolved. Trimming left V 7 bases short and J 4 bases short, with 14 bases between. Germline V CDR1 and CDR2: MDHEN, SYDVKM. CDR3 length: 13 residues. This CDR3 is CASTLQGKYEQYF. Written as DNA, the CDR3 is TGTGCCAGCACTCTTCAAGGGAAATACGAGCAGTACTTC.

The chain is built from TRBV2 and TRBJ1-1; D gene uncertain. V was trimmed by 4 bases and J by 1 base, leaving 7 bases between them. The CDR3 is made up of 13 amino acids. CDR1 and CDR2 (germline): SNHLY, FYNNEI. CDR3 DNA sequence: TGTGCCAGCAGTGTTTCGAGGAACACTGAAGCTTTCTTT. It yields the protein CASSVSRNTEAFF.

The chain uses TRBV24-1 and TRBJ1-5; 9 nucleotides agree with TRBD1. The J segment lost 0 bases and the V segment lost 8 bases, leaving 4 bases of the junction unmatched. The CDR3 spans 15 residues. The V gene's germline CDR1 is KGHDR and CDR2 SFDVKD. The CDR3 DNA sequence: TGTGCCACCACCCGACAGGGGGATAGCAATCAGCCCCAGCATTTT. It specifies CATTRQGDSNQPQHF.

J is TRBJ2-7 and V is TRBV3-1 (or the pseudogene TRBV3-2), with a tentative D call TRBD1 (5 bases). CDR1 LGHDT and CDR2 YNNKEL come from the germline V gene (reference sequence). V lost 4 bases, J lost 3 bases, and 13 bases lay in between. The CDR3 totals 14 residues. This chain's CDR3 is CASSRKRGNYEQYF. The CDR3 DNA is TGTGCCAGCAGCCGCAAAAGGGGCAACTACGAGCAGTACTTC.

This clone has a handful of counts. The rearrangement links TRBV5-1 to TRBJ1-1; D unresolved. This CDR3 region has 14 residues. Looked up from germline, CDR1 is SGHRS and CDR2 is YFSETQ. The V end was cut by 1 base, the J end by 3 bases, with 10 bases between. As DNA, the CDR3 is TGCGCCAGCAGCTTGTCGTGGGATTACACTGAAGCTTTCTTT. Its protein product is CASSLSWDYTEAFF.

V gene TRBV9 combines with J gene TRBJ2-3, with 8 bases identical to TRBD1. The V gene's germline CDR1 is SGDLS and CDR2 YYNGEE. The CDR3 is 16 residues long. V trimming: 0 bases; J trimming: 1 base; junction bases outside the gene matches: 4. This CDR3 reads CASSVGGQGGTDTQYF. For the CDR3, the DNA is TGTGCCAGCAGCGTAGGTGGACAGGGAGGCACAGATACGCAGTATTTT.

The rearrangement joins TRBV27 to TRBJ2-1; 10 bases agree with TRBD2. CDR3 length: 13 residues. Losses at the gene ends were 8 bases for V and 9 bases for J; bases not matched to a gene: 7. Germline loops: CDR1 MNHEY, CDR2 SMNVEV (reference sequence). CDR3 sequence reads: CASRLAGSREQFF. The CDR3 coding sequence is TGTGCCAGCCGACTAGCGGGTAGTCGTGAGCAGTTCTTC.

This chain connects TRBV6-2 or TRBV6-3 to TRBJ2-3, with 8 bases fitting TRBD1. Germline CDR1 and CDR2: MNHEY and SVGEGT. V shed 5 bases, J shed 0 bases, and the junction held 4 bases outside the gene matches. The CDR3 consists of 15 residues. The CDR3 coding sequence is TGTGCCAGCAGTACAGGACAGGGAAGCACAGATACGCAGTATTTT. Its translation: CASSTGQGSTDTQYF.

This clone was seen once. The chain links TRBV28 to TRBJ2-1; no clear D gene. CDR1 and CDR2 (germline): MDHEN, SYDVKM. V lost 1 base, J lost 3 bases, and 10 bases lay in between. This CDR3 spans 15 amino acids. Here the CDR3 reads CASSLSWGFYNEQFF. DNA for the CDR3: TGTGCCAGCAGTTTATCATGGGGATTCTACAATGAGCAGTTCTTC.

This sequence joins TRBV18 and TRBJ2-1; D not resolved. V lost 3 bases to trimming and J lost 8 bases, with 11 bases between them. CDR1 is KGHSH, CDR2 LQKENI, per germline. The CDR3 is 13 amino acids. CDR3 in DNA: TGTGCCAGCTCACCGGAAGGCCTTGATGAGCAGTTCTTC. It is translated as CASSPEGLDEQFF.

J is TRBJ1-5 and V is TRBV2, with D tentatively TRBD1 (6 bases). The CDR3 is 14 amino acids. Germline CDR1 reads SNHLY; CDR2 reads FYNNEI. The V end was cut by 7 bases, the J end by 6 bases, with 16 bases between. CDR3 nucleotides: TGTGCCAGCATGGCCGGGGGGGCGGGTCAGCCCCAGCATTTT. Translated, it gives CASMAGGAGQPQHF.

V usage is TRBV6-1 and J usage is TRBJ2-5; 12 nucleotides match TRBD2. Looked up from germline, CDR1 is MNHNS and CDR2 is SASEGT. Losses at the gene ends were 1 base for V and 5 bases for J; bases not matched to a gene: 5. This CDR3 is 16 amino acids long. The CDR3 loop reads CASSEGSSGRGETQYF. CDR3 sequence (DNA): TGTGCCAGCAGTGAAGGGTCTAGCGGGAGGGGTGAGACCCAGTACTTC.

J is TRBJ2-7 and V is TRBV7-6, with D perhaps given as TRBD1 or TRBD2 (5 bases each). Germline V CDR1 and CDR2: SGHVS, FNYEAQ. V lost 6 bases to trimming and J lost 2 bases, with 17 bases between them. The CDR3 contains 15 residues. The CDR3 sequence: CASSLSGTDTYEQYF. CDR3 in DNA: TGTGCCAGCAGTTTGTCCGGGACGGACACCTACGAGCAGTACTTC.

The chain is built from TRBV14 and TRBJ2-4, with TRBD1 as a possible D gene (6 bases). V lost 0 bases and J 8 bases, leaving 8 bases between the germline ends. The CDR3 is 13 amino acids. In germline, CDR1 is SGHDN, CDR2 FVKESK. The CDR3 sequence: CASSQEGADIQYF. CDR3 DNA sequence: TGTGCCAGCAGCCAAGAGGGGGCGGACATTCAGTACTTC.

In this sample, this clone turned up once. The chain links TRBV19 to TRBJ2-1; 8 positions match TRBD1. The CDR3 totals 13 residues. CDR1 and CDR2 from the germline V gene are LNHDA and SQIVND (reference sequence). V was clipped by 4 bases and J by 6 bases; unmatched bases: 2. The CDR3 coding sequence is TGTGCCAGTAGTAAAACAGGGGGCAATGAGCAGTTCTTC. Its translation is CASSKTGGNEQFF.